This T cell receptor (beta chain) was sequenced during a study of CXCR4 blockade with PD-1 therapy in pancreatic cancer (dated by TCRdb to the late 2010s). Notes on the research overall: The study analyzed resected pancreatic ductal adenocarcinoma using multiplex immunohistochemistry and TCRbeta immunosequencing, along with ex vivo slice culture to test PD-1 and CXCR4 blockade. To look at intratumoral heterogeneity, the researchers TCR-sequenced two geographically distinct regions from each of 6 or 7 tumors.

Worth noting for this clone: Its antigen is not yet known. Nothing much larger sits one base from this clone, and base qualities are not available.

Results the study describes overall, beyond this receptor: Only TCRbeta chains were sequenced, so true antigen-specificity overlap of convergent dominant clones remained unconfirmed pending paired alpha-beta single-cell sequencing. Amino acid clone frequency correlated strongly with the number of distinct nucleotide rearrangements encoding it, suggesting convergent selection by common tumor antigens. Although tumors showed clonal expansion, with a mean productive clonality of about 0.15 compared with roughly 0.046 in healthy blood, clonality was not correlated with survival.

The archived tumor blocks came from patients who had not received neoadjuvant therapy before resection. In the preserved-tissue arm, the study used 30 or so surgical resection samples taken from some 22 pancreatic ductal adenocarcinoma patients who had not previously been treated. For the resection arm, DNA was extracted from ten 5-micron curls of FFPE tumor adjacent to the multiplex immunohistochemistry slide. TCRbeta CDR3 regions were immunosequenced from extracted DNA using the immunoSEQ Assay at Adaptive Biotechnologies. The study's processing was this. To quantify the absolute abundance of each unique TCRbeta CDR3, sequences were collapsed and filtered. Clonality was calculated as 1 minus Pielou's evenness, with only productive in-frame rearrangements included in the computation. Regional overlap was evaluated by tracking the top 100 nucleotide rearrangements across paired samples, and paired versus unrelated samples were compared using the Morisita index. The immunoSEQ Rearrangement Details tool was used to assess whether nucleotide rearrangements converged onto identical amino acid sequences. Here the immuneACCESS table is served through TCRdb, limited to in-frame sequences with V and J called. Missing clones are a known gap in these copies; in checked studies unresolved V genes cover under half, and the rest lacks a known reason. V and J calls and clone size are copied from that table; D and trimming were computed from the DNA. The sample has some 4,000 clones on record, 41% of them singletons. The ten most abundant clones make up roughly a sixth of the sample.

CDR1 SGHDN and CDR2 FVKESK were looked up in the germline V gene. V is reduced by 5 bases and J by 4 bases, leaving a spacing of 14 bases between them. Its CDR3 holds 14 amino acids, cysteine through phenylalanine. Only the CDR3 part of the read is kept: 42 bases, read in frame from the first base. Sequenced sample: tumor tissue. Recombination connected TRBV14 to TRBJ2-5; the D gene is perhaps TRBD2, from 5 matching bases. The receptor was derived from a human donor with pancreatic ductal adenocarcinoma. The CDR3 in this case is CASSRGNLAETQYF. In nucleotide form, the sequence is TGTGCCAGCAGCAGAGGGAACCTGGCAGAGACCCAGTACTTC.